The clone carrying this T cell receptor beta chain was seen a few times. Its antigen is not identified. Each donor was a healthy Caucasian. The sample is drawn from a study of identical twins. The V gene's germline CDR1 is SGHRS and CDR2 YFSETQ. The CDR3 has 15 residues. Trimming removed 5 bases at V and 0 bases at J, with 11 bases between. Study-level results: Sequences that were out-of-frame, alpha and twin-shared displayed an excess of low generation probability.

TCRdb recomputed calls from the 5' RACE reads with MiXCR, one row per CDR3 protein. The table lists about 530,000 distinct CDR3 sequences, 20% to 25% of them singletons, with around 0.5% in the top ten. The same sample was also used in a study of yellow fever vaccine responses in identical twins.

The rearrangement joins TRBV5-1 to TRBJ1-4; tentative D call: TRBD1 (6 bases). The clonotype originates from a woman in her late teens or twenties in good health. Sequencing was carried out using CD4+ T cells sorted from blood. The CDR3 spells CASRSQGATNEKLFF. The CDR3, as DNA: TGCGCCAGCAGATCACAGGGCGCAACTAATGAAAAACTGTTTTTT.